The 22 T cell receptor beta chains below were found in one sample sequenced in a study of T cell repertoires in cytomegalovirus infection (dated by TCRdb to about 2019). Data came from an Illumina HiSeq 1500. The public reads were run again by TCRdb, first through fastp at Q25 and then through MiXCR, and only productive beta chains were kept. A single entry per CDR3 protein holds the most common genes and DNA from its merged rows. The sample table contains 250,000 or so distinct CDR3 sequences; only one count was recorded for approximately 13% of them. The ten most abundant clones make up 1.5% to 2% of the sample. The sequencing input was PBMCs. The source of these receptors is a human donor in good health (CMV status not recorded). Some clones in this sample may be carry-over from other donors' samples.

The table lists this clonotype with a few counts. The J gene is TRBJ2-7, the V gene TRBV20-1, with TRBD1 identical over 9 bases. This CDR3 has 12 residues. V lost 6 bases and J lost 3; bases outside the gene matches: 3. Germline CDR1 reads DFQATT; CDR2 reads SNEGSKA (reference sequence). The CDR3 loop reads CSAPTGGYEQYF. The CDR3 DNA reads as TGCAGTGCGCCGACAGGGGGCTACGAGCAGTACTTC.

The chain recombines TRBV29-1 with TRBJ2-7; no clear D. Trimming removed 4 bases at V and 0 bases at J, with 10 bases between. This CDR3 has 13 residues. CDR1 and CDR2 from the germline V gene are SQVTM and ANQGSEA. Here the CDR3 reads CSVGGERSYEQYF. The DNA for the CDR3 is TGCAGCGTTGGAGGTGAGCGCTCCTACGAGCAGTACTTC.

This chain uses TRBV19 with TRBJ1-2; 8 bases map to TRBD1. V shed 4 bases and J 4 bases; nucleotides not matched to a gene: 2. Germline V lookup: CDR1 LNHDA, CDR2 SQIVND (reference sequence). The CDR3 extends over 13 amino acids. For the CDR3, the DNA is TGTGCCAGTAGTAAAGGACAGGGCTATGGCTACACCTTC. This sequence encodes CASSKGQGYGYTF.

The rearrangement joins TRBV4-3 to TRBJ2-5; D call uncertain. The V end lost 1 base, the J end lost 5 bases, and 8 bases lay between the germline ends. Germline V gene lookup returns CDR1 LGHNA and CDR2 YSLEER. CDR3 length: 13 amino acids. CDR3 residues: CASSQGRVETQYF. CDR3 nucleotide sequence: TGCGCCAGCAGCCAAGGACGGGTGGAGACCCAGTACTTC.

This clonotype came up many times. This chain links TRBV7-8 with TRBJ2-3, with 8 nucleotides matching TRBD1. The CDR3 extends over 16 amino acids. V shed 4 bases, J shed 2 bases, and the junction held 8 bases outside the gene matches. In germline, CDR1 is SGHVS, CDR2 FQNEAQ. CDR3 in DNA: TGTGCCAGCAGCTCGACCGGGACAGGAGTCACAGATACGCAGTATTTT. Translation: CASSSTGTGVTDTQYF.

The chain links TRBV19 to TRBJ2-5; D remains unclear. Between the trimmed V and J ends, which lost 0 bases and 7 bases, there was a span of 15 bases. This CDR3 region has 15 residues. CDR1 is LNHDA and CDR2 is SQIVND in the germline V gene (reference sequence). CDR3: CASSIEGKSLGTQYF. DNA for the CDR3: TGTGCCAGTAGTATAGAAGGCAAGTCCCTTGGGACCCAGTACTTC.

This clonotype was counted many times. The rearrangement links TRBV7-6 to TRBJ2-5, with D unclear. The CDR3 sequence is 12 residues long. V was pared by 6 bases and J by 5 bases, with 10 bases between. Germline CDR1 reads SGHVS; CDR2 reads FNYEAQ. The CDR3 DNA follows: TGTGCCAGCAGTAACGCGGCGGAGACCCAGTACTTC. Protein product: CASSNAAETQYF.

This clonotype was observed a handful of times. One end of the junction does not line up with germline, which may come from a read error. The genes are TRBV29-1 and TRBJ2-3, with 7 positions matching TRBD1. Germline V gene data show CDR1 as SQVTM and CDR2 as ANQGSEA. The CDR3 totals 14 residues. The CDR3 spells CSVEGGVSTDTQYF. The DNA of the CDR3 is TGCAGCGTCGAAGGGGGCGTTAGCACAGATACGCAGTATTTT.

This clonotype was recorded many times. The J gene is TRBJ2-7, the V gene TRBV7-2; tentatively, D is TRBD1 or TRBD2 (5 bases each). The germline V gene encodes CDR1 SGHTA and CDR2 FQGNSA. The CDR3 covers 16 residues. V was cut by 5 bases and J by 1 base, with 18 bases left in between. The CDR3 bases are TGTGCCAGCAGCCCTATTACCCGGGGCCATTCCTACGAGCAGTACTTC. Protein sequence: CASSPITRGHSYEQYF.

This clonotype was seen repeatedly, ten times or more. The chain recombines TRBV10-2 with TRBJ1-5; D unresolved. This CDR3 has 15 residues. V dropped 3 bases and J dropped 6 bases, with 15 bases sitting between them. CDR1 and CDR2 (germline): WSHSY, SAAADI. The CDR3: CASSDRAPGTQPQHF. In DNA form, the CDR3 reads TGCGCCAGCAGTGACCGGGCGCCGGGTACTCAGCCCCAGCATTTT.

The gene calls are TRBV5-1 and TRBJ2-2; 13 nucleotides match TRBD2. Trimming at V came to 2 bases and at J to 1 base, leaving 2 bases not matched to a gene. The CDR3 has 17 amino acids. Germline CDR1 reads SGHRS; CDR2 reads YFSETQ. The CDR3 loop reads CASSFGLAGENTGELFF. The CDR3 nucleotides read TGCGCCAGCAGCTTCGGACTAGCGGGGGAGAACACCGGGGAGCTGTTTTTT.

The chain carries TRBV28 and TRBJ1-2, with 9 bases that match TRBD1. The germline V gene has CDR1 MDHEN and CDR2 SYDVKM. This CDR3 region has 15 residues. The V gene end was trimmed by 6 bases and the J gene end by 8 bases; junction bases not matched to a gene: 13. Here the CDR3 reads CASSHPVGTGFGYTF. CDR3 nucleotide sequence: TGTGCCAGCAGCCACCCCGTGGGGACAGGGTTCGGCTACACCTTC.

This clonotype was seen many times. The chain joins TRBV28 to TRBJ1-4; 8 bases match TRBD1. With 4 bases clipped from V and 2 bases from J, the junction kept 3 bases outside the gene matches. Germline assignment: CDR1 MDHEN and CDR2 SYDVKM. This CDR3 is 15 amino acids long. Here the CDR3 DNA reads TGTGCCAGCAGTTCCCAGGGGGCGACTAATGAAAAACTGTTTTTT. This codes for CASSSQGATNEKLFF.

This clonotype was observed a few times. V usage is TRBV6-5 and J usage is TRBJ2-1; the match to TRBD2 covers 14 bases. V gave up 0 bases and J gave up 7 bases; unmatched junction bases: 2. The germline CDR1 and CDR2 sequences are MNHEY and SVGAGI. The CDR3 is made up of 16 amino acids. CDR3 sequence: CASSYSGTSGGNEQFF. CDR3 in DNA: TGTGCCAGCAGTTACTCCGGGACTAGCGGGGGAAATGAGCAGTTCTTC.

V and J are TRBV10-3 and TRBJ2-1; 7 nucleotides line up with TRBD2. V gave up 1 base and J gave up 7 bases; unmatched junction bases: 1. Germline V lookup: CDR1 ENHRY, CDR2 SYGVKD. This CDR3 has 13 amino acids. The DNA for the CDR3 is TGTGCCATCAGTGAGTTGCGGGGGAATGAGCAGTTCTTC. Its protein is CAISELRGNEQFF.

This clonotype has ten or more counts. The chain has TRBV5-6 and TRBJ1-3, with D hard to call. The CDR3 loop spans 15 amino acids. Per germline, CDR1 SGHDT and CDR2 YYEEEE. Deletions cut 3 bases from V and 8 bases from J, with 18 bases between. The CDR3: CASSWNQETRDTIYF. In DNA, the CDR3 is TGTGCCAGCAGCTGGAATCAGGAGACAAGAGACACCATATATTTT.

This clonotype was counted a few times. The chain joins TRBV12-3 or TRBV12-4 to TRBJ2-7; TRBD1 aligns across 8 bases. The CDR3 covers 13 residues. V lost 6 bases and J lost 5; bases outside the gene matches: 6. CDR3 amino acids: CASSPDRGDEQYF. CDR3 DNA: TGTGCCAGCAGCCCCGACAGGGGCGACGAGCAGTACTTC.

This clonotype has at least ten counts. The CDR3 sequence: CASSFEGRADTQYF. The CDR3 DNA reads TGTGCCAGCAGCTTTGAGGGCCGTGCAGATACGCAGTATTTT. V and J are TRBV7-2 and TRBJ2-3; tentative D call: TRBD2 (5 bases). Germline V gene sequence: CDR1 SGHTA, CDR2 FQGNSA. The CDR3 runs 14 residues. The germline V and J ends were trimmed by 3 bases and 4 bases, with 11 bases remaining between them.

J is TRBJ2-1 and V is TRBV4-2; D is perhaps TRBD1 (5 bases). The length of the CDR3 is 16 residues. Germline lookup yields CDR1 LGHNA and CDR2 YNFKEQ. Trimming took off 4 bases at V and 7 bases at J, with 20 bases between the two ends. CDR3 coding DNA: TGTGCCAGCAGCCCTTCAAAGACCCCAGGGCTGAATGAGCAGTTCTTC. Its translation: CASSPSKTPGLNEQFF.

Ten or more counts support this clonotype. The chain's CDR3 is CASSFGVNTNTEAFF. The CDR3 DNA reads as TGTGCCAGCAGCTTCGGGGTTAACACCAACACTGAAGCTTTCTTT. The chain has TRBV7-2 and TRBJ1-1, with unresolved D. Germline loops: CDR1 SGHTA, CDR2 FQGNSA. Trimming took off 3 bases at V and 2 bases at J, with 13 bases between the two ends. The CDR3 extends over 15 amino acids.

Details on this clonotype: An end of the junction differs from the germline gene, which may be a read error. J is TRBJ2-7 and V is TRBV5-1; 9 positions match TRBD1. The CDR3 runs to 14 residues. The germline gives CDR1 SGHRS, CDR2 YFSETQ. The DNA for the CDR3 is TGCGCCAGCAGCTTTGACAGGGGGGCCTACGAGCAGCACTTC. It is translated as CASSFDRGAYEQHF.

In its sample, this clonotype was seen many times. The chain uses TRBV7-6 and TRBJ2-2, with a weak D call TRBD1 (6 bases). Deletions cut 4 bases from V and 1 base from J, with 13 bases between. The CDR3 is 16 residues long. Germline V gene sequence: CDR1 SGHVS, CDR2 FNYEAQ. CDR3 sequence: CASSSFPGQNTGELFF. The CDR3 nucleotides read TGTGCCAGCAGCTCCTTTCCGGGACAGAACACCGGGGAGCTGTTTTTT.